The present T cell receptor beta chain was sequenced within a study of blood T cell repertoires in COVID-19. Clones were read by immunoSEQ multiplex PCR, and TCRdb kept only the in-frame ones, dropping some. The data contain roughly 300,000 clones, over 75% of them seen just once; the ten biggest clones take up 6.5% to 8%. This clonotype was sampled from a woman aged 25 to 39 with COVID-19, enrolled during active disease. Specimen: peripheral blood.

The DNA of the CDR3 is TGTGCCAGCAGCTTGGGCGGGAGTGGATTCGGTGAGCAGTTCTTC. Translating gives CASSLGGSGFGEQFF. The V and J genes are TRBV5-6 and TRBJ2-1; 7 bases fit TRBD2. The J segment lost 9 bases and the V segment lost 0 bases, leaving 9 bases of the junction unmatched. Germline CDR1 reads SGHDT; CDR2 reads YYEEEE. The CDR3 runs 15 residues.